This T cell receptor (beta chain) was recorded in a study of blood T cell repertoires in COVID-19. Study as a whole: Donors in the United States, Italy and Spain gave samples during acute or convalescent COVID-19. From T cells, B-cell-depleted T cells, or PBMCs came the material, which was cDNA or gDNA.

The CDR3 loop spans 16 amino acids. V lost 0 bases and J lost 6; bases outside the gene matches: 5. Germline V gene lookup returns CDR1 LGHNA and CDR2 YSLEER. Per the original data handling: How many nucleated cells were present was estimated from reference gene primer amplification. The data were produced by immunoSEQ multiplex PCR, yet TCRdb's version contains in-frame clones alone and is incomplete. That table furnishes V, J and clone size, whereas the DNA furnished D and trimming. This table holds 120,000 to 150,000 clones, 84% found once. Specimen: peripheral blood. The chain couples TRBV4-3 to TRBJ2-1; 10 bases match TRBD2. The sequence derives from a human donor in a cohort sampled during active COVID-19. The CDR3 coding sequence is TGCGCCAGCAGCCAAGATTGGGAGCGGGGGGGCAATGAGCAGTTCTTC. It yields the protein CASSQDWERGGNEQFF.